The 10 T cell receptor beta chains reported below all come from one sample, sequenced in a study of patients and donors after allogeneic stem cell transplantation. MiXCR was run by TCRdb on the RT-PCR reads, yielding one entry per CDR3 protein. The top ten hold around a tenth of the sample, which has 190,000 or so distinct CDR3 sequences, 38% seen once. Material for sequencing was blood, either unsorted or a sorted T cell fraction (not recorded which). These receptors were obtained from a human donor who was either an allogeneic HSCT recipient or a stem cell or donor lymphocyte infusion donor (not recorded which). It is not recorded whose cells these are; they may come from a transplant donor.

V gene TRBV12-3 or TRBV12-4 combines with J gene TRBJ1-1; TRBD1 agrees at 7 bases. The CDR3 contains 17 residues. The J segment lost 8 bases and the V segment lost 3 bases, leaving 18 bases of the junction unmatched. The CDR3 DNA reads as TGTGCCAGCAGTTTTGTTATGTCGGGACAGATCCTTTCCGAAGCTTTCTTT. Protein product: CASSFVMSGQILSEAFF.

V gene TRBV11-2 combines with J gene TRBJ2-7; maybe TRBD2 (6 bases). V dropped 3 bases and J dropped 2 bases, with 20 bases sitting between them. This CDR3 has 17 amino acids. The germline V gene has CDR1 SGHAT and CDR2 FQNNGV. CDR3 sequence (DNA): TGTGCCAGCAGCTTCGATACGGGGACTTCCTACCCCTACGAGCAGTACTTC. It yields the protein CASSFDTGTSYPYEQYF.

The sample holds a few counts of this clonotype. This chain connects TRBV5-1 to TRBJ1-1; weak D call: TRBD1 (6 bases). The CDR3 has 17 residues. V was pared by 2 bases and J by 4 bases, with 21 bases between. CDR1 is SGHRS and CDR2 is YFSETQ in the germline V gene. CDR3 loop: CASSLRGWYEGGTEAFF. As DNA, the CDR3 is TGCGCCAGCAGCTTACGGGGATGGTACGAAGGGGGCACTGAAGCTTTCTTT. The full variable domain, rest sourced from reference TRBV5-1 and TRBJ1-1, is KAGVTQTPRYLIKTRGQQVTLSCSPISGHRSVSWYQQTPGQGLQFLFEYFSETQRNKGNFPGRFSGRQFSNSRSEMNVSTLELGDSALYLCASSLRGWYEGGTEAFFGQGTRLTVV.

This clonotype was found a few times. The chain employs TRBV20-1 and TRBJ1-3; no clear D. In germline, CDR1 is DFQATT, CDR2 SNEGSKA (reference sequence). The CDR3 sequence is 14 residues long. Trimming pared 0 bases from V and 4 bases from J, leaving 10 bases between. DNA for the CDR3: TGCAGTGCTAGAGAAGGCTTTCGAGGAAACACCATATATTTT. Encoded protein: CSAREGFRGNTIYF.

V gene TRBV28 combines with J gene TRBJ1-6; TRBD1 agrees at 9 bases. The junction had 14 bases not matched to a gene; V was cut back by 5 bases and J by 9 bases. Germline V gene data show CDR1 as MDHEN and CDR2 as SYDVKM. The CDR3 has 17 amino acids. The CDR3 is CASSLPDRGGGSSPLHF. CDR3 bases: TGTGCCAGCAGTCTCCCGGACAGGGGTGGAGGTAGTTCACCCCTCCACTTT.

The rearrangement links TRBV20-1 to TRBJ2-3; D gene uncertain. CDR1 is DFQATT, CDR2 SNEGSKA, per germline (reference sequence). The CDR3 is made up of 12 amino acids. Trimming removed 6 bases at V and 6 bases at J, with 13 bases between. For the CDR3, the DNA is TGCAGTGCAGGGCCCGGTAGTGATACGCAGTATTTT. It encodes CSAGPGSDTQYF.

This clonotype is a singleton in its sample. This chain joins TRBV2 and TRBJ2-1; D could derive from TRBD1 or TRBD2 (7 bases each). CDR3 length: 16 residues. Germline CDR1 and CDR2: SNHLY and FYNNEI. V lost 4 bases and J lost 6, with 19 bases in between. The CDR3 sequence is CASSVRQGGFSNEQFF. Written as DNA, the CDR3 is TGTGCCAGCAGTGTCCGACAGGGAGGGTTTTCCAATGAGCAGTTCTTC.

The V call is TRBV5-5, the J call TRBJ1-5; D remains ambiguous. The CDR3 has 15 residues. Germline V gives CDR1 SGHKS, CDR2 YYEKEE (reference sequence). V was pared by 4 bases and J by 2 bases, with 13 bases between. In DNA, the CDR3 is TGTGCCAGCAGCCCTCGGGATCGGGGCAATCAGCCCCAGCATTTT. Residues: CASSPRDRGNQPQHF.

The chain is built from TRBV14 and TRBJ1-1, with a weak D call TRBD1 (5 bases). V was clipped by 4 bases and J by 2 bases, with 23 bases between them. Germline V gene data show CDR1 as SGHDN and CDR2 as FVKESK. This CDR3 is built from 18 residues. CDR3 sequence reads: CASSRHPEGRETNTEAFF. CDR3 nucleotide sequence: TGTGCCAGCAGCCGCCACCCGGAGGGCAGGGAAACCAACACTGAAGCTTTCTTT.

The chain combines TRBV7-6 with TRBJ2-7; 9 nucleotides match TRBD2. The CDR3 is 14 amino acids. The V segment lost 3 bases and the J segment 6 bases; nucleotides outside the gene matches: 6. Germline V gives CDR1 SGHVS, CDR2 FNYEAQ. The CDR3 DNA reads TGTGCCAGCAGCTTGACTAGCGGCCCTCTCGAGCAGTACTTC. Translation gives CASSLTSGPLEQYF.